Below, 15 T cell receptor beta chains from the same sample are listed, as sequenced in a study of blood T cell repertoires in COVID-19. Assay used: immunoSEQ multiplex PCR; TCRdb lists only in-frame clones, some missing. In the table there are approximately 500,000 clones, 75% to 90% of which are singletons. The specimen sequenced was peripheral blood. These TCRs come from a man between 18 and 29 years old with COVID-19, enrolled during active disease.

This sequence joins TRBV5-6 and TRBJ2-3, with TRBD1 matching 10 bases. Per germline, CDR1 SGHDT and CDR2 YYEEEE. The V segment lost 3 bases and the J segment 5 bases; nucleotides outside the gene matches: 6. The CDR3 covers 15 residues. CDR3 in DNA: TGTGCCAGCAGCTCCCGACAGGGGGCTGTAGATACGCAGTATTTT. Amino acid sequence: CASSSRQGAVDTQYF.

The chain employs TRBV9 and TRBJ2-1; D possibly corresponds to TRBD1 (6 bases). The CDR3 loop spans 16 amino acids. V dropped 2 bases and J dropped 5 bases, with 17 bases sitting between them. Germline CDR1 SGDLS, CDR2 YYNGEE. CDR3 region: CASSVRGQPKNNEQFF. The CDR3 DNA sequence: TGTGCCAGCAGCGTTCGAGGACAGCCGAAAAACAATGAGCAGTTCTTC.

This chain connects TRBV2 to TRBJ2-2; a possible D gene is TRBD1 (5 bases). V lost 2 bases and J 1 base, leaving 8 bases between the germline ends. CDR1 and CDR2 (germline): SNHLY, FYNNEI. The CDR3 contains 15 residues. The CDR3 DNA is TGTGCCAGCAGTGAATGGGGCGAGAACACCGGGGAGCTGTTTTTT. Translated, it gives CASSEWGENTGELFF.

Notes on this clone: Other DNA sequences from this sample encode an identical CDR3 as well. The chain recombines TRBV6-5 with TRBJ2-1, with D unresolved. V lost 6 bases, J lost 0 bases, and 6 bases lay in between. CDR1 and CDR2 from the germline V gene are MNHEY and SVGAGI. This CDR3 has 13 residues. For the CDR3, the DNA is TGTGCCAGCAGGGAGAGCTCCTACAATGAGCAGTTCTTC. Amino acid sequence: CASRESSYNEQFF.

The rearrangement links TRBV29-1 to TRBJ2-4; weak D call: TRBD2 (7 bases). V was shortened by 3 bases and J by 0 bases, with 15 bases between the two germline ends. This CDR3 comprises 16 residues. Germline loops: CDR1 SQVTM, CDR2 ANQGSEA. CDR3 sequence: CSVEVAGAIAKNIQYF. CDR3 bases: TGCAGCGTTGAGGTGGCGGGGGCCATAGCCAAAAACATTCAGTACTTC.

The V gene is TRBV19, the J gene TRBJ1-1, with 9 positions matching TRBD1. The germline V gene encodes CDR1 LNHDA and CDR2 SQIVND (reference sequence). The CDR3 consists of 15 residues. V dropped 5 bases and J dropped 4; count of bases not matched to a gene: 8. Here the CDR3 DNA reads TGTGCCAGTAGTTTGACACAGGGGGCGGTCACTGAAGCTTTCTTT. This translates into CASSLTQGAVTEAFF.

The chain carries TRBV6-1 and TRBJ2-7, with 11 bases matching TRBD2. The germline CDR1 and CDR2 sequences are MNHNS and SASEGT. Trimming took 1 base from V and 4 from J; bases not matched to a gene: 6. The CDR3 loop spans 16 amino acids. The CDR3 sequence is CASSEDPSGGQYEQYF. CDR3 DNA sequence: TGTGCCAGCAGTGAAGACCCTAGCGGGGGGCAGTACGAGCAGTACTTC.

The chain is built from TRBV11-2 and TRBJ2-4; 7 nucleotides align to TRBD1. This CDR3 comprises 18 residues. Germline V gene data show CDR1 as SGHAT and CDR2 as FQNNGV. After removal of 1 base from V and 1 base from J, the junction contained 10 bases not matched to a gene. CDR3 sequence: CASSLGRGGLVAKNIQYF. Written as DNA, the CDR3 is TGTGCCAGCAGCTTAGGTAGAGGGGGCTTAGTGGCCAAAAACATTCAGTACTTC.

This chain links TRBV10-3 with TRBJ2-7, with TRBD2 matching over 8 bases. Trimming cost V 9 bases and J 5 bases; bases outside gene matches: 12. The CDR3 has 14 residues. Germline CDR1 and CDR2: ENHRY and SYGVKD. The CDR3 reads CAITGGAEVDEQYF. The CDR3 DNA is TGTGCCATTACCGGGGGGGCCGAAGTCGACGAGCAGTACTTC.

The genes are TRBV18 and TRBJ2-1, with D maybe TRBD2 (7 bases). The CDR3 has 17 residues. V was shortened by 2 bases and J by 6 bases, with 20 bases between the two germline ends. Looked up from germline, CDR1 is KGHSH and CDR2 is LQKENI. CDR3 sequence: CASSPIPLGGQVNEQFF. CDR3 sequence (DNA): TGTGCCAGCTCACCAATCCCCCTGGGGGGGCAAGTCAATGAGCAGTTCTTC. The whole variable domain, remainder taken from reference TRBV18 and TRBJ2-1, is NAGVMQNPRHLVRRRGQEARLRCSPMKGHSHVYWYRQLPEEGLKFMVYLQKENIIDESGMPKERFSAEFPKEGPSILRIQQVVRGDSAAYFCASSPIPLGGQVNEQFFGPGTRLTVL.

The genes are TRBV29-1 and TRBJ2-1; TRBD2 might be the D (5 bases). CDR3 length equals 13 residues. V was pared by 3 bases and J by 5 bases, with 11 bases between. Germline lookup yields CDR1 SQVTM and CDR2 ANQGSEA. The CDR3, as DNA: TGCAGCGTTGACCGTCTAGCAAACAATGAGCAGTTCTTC. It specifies CSVDRLANNEQFF.

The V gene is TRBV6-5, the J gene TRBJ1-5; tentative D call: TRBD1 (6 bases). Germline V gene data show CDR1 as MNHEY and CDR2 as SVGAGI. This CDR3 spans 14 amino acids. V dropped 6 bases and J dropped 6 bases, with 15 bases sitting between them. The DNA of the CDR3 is TGTGCCAGCAGCGACGGGGGGGGCGGTCAGCCCCAGCATTTT. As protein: CASSDGGGGQPQHF.

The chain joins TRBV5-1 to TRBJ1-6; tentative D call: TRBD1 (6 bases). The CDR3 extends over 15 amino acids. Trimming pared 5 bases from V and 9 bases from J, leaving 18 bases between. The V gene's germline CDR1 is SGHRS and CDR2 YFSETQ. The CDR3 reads CASRETGSYGSPLHF. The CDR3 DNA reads TGCGCCAGCAGGGAGACAGGATCTTACGGTTCACCCCTCCACTTT.

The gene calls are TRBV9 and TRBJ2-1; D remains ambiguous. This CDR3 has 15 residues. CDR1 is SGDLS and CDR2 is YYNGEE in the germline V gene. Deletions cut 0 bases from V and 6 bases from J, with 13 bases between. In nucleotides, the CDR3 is TGTGCCAGCAGCGTAGACGGCCTAGAAGGCAATGAGCAGTTCTTC. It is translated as CASSVDGLEGNEQFF.

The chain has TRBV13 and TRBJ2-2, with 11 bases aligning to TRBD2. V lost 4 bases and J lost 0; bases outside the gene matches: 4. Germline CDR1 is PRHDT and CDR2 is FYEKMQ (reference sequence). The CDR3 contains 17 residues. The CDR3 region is CASSWGLADTNTGELFF. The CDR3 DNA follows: TGTGCCAGCAGCTGGGGACTAGCGGATACGAACACCGGGGAGCTGTTTTTT.